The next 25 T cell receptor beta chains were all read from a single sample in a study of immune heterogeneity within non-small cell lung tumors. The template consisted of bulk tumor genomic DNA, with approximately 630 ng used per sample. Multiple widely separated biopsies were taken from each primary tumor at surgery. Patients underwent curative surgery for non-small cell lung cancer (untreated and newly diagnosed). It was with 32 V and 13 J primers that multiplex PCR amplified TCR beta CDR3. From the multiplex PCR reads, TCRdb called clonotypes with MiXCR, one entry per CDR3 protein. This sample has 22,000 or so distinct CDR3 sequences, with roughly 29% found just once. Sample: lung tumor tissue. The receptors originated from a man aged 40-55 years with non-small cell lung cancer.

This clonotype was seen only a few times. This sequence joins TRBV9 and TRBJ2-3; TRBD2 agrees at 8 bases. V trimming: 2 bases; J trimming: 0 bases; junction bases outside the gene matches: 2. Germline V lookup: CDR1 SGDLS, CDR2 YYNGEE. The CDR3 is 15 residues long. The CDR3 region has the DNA TGTGCCAGCAGCGTTAGCGGGACTAGCACAGATACGCAGTATTTT. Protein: CASSVSGTSTDTQYF.

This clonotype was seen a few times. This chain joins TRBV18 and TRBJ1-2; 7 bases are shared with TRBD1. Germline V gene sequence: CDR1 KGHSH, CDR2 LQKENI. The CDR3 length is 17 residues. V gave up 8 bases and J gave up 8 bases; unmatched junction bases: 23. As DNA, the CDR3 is TGTGCCAGCCCATCGTCCGGGACAGCGCCTAACCTCGGGGGCTACACCTTC. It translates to CASPSSGTAPNLGGYTF.

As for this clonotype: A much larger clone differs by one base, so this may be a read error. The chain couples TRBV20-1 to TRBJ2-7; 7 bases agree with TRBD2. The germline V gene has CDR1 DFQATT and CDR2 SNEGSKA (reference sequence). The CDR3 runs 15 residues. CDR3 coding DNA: TGCAGTGCTAGAGATTCTCGGGAGGCTTCCTACGAGCGGTACTTC. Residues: CSARDSREASYERYF.

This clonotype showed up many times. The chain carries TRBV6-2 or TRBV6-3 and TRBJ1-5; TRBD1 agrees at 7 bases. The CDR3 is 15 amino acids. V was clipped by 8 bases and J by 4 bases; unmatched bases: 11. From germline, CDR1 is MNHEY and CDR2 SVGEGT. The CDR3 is CASLSISGGNQPQHF. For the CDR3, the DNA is TGTGCCAGCCTGAGCATATCAGGGGGTAATCAGCCCCAGCATTTT.

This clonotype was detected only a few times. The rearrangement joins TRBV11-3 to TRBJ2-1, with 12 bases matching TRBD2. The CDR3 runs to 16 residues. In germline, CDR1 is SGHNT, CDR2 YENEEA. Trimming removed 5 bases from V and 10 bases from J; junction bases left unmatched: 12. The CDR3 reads CASSRMGLAGLGEQFF. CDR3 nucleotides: TGTGCCAGCAGCCGCATGGGACTAGCGGGTTTGGGGGAGCAGTTCTTC.

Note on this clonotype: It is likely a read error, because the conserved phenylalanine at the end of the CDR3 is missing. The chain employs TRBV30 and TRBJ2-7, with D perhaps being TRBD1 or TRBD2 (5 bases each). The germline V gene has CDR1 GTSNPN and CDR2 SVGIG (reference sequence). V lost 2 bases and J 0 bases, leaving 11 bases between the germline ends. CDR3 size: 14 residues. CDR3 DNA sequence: TGTGCCTGGAGTAGGCAGGGACCCTCCTACGAGCAGTACTAC. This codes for CAWSRQGPSYEQYY.

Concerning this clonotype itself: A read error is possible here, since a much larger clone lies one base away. CDR3 sequence (DNA): TGTGCCAGTAGTTCCCCGGGACAGGGGGCCCACGAGAAGTACTTC. Translated, it gives CASSSPGQGAHEKYF. The chain employs TRBV19 and TRBJ2-7; 12 bases are shared with TRBD1. CDR1 and CDR2 (germline): LNHDA, SQIVND (reference sequence). This CDR3 has 15 amino acids.

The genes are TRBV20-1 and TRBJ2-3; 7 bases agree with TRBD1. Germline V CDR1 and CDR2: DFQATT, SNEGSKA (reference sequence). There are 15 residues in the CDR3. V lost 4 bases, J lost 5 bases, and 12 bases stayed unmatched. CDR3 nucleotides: TGCAGTGCTAAGGCCGCCGGGACAGCTAAAGATACGCAGTATTTT. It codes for CSAKAAGTAKDTQYF.

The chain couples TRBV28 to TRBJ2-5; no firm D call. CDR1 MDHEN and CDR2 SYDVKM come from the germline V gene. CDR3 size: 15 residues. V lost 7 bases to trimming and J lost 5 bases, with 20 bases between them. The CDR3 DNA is TGTGCCAGCACCTTGGAGTCGGATTTACTGGAGACCCAGTACTTC. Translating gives CASTLESDLLETQYF. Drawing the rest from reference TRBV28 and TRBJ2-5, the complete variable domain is DVKVTQSSRYLVKRTGEKVFLECVQDMDHENMFWYRQDPGLGLRLIYFSYDVKMKEKGDIPEGYSVSREKKERFSLILESASTNQTSMYLCASTLESDLLETQYFGPGTRLLVL.

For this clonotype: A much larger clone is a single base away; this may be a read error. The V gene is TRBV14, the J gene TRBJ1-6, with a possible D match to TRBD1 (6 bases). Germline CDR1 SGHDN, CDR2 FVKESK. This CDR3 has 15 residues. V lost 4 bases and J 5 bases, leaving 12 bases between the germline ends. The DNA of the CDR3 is TGTGCCAGCAGCCCGTTTGGGGACAATAATTCACCCCTCCACTTT. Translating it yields CASSPFGDNNSPLHF.

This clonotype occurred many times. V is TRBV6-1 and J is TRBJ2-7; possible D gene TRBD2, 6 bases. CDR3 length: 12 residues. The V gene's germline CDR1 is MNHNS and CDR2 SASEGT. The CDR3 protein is CGPSGRDYEQYF. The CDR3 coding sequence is TGTGGGCCGTCGGGGCGGGACTACGAGCAGTACTTC.

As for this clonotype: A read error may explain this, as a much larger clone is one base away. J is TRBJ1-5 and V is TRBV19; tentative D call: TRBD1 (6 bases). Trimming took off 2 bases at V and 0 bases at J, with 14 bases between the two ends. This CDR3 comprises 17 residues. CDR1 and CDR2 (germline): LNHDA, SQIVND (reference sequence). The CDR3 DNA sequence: TGTGCCAGTAGTATAAGGCCGGGGGCAAGTAGCAATCAGCCCCAGCATTTT. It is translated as CASSIRPGASSNQPQHF.

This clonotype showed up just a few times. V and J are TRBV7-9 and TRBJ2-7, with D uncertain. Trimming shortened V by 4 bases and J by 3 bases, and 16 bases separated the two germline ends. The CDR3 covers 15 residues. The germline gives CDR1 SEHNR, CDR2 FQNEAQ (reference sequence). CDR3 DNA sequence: TGTGCCAGCAGCTCCGCGCTGGGTATCGTCTACGAGCAGTACTTC. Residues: CASSSALGIVYEQYF.

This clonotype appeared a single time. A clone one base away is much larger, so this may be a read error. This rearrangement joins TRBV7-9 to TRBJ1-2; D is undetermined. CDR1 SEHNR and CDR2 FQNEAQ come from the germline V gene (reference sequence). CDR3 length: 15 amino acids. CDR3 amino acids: CASSSSYSLHYGYAF. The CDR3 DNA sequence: TGTGCCAGCAGCTCGAGTTACTCCCTTCACTATGGCTACGCCTTC.

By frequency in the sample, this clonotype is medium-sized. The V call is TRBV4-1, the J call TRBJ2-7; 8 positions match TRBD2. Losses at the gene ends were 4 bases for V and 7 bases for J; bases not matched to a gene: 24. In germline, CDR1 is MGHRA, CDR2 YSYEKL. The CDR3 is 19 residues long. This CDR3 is CASSLRGPMVSGSLREQYF. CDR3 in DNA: TGCGCCAGCAGCCTAAGGGGCCCAATGGTGAGCGGGAGTTTACGGGAGCAGTACTTC.

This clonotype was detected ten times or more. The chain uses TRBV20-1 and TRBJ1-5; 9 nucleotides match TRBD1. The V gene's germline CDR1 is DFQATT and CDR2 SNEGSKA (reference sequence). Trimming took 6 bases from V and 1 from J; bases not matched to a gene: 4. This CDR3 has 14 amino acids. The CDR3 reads CSATQGASNQPQHF. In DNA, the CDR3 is TGCAGTGCAACACAGGGGGCAAGCAATCAGCCCCAGCATTTT.

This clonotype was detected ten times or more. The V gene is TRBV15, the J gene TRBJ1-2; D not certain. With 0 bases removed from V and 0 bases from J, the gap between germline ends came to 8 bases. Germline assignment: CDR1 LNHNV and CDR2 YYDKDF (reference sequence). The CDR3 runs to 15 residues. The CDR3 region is CATSRDPGANYGYTF. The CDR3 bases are TGTGCCACCAGCAGAGATCCAGGAGCTAACTATGGCTACACCTTC.

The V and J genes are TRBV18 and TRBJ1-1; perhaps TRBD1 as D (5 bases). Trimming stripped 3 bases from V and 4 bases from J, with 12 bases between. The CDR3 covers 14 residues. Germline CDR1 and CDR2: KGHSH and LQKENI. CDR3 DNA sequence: TGTGCCAGCTCACCCGAGTGGGGGGGCACTGAAGCTTTCTTT. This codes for CASSPEWGGTEAFF.

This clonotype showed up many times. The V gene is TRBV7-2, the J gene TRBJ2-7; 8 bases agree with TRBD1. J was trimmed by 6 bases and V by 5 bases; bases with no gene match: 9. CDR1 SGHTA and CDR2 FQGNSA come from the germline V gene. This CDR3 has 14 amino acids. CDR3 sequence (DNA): TGTGCCAGCAGCCAAACAGGGGGGCGGGGCGAGCAGTACTTC. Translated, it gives CASSQTGGRGEQYF.

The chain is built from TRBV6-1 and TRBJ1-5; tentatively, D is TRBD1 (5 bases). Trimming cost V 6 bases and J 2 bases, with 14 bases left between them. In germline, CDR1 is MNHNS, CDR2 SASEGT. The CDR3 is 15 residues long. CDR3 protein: CASRRRDGRNQPQHF. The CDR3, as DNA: TGTGCCAGCAGGCGCCGGGACGGCCGCAATCAGCCCCAGCATTTT.

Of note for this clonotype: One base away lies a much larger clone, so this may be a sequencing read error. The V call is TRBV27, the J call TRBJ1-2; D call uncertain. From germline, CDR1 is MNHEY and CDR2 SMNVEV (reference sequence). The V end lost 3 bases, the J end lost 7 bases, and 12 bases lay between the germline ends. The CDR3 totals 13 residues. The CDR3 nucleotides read TGTGCCAGCAGTTTTAACAGTGGTATTGGCTACACCTTC. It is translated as CASSFNSGIGYTF.

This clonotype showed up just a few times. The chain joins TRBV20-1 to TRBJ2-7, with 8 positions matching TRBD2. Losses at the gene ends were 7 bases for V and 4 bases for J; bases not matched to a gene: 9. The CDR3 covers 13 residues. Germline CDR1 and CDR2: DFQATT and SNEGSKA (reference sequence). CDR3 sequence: CSGTSGGKYEQYF. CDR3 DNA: TGCAGTGGAACCAGCGGGGGTAAGTACGAGCAGTACTTC.

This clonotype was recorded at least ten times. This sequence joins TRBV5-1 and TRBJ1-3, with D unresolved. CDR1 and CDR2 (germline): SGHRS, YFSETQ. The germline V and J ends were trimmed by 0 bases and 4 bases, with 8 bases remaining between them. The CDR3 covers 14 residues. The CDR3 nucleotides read TGCGCCAGCAGCTTGGTGGGGTACGGAAACACCATATATTTT. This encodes CASSLVGYGNTIYF. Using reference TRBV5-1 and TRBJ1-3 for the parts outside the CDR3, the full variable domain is KAGVTQTPRYLIKTRGQQVTLSCSPISGHRSVSWYQQTPGQGLQFLFEYFSETQRNKGNFPGRFSGRQFSNSRSEMNVSTLELGDSALYLCASSLVGYGNTIYFGEGSWLTVV.

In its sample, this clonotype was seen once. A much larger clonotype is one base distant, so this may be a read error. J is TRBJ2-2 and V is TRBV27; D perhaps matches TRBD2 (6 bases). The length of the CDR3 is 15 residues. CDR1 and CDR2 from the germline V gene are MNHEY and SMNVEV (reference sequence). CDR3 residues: CASSEGSGFTGGLFF. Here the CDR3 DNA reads TGTGCCAGCAGTGAAGGCAGCGGGTTCACCGGGGGGCTGTTTTTT.

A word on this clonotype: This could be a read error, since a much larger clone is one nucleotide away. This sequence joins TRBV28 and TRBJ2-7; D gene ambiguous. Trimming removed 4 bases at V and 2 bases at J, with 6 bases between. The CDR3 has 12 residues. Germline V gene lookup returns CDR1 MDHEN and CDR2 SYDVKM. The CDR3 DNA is TGTGCCAGCAGTTCCCCGCCCTACGAGCAGTACTTC. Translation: CASSSPPYEQYF.